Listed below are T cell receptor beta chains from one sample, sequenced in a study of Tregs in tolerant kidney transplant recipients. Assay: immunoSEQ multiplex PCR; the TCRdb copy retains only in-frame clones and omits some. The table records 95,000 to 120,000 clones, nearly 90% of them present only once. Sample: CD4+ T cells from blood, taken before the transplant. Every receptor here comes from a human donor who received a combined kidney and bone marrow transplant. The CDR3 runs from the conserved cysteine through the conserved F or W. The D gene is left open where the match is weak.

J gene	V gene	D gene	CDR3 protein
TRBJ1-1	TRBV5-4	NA	CASSSRRGLPNTEAFF
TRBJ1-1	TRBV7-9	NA	CASGGRGQIDAEAFF
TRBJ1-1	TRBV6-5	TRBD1	CASSYSGTGDTEAFF
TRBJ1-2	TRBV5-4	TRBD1	CASSLAKTGGRENGYTF
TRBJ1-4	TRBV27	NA	CASSSREGEKLFF
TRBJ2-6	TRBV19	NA	CASSASTGANVLTF
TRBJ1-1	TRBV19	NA	CASSIDLGVNTEAFF
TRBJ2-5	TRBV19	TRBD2	CASSTSGGGETQYF
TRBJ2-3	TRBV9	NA	CASNRDRGRADTQYF
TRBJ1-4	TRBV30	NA	CAWTRGGEKLFF
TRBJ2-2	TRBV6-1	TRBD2	CASSEQGRGAGELFF
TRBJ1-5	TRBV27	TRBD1	CASRDRAFVNQPQHF
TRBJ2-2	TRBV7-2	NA	CASSLPGELFF
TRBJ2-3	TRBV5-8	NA	CASSPGVGVTDTQYF
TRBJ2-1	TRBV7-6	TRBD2	CASSRTSGRIPHEQFF
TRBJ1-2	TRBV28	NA	CASSLNRATRGYTF
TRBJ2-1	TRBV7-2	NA	CASSPEYNEQFF
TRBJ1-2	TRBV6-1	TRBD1	CASSRDRARSSYTF
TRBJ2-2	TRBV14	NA	CASSRVSGRSNTGELFF
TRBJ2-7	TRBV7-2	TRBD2	CASSFNREDYEQYF
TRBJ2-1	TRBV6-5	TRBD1	CASREGQGTYNEQFF
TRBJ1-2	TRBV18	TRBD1	CASRPGQTDGYTF
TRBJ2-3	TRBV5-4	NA	CASSLGPPTDTQYF
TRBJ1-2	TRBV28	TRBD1	CASSLSGGNGYTF
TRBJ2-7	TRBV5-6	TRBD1	CASSLDRGQGHPSAYEQYF
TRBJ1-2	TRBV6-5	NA	CASMDSNYGYTF
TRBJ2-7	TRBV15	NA	CATSRDSGRGEQYF
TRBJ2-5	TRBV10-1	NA	CASSESSRGEAQYF
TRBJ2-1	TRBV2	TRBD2	CASSLTSGGSNEQFF
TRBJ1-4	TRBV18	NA	CASSPPENNEKLFF
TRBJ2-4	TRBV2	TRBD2	CASTEREGNKNIQYF
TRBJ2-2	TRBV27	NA	CASSLRGGGPWAGELFF
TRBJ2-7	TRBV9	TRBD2	CASSPRVAGVDEQYF
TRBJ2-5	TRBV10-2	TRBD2	CASSDGGGETQYF
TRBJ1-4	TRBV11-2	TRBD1	CASSLDRTGVEKLFF
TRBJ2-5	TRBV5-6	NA	CASSHGRSGLGETQYF
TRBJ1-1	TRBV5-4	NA	CASSLAGLSVAFF
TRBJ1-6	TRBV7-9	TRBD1	CASPAGQGNTSPLHF
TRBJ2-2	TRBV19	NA	CASNPTGSNTGELFF
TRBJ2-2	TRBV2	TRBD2	CASTPTSGGAGELFF
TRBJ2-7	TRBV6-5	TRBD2	CASGRGTEQYF
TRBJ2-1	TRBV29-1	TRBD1	CSGGQANNEQFF
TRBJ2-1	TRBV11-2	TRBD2	CASSLWGLAGVNEQFF
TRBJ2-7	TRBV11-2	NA	CASSLETGFRYEQYF
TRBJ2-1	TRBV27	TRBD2	CASSLKALAGTRNEQFF
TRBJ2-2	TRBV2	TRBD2	CASRVGLGDTGELFF
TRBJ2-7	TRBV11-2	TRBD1	CASSTGQARYEQYF
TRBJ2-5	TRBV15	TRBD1	CATSISTGQETQYF